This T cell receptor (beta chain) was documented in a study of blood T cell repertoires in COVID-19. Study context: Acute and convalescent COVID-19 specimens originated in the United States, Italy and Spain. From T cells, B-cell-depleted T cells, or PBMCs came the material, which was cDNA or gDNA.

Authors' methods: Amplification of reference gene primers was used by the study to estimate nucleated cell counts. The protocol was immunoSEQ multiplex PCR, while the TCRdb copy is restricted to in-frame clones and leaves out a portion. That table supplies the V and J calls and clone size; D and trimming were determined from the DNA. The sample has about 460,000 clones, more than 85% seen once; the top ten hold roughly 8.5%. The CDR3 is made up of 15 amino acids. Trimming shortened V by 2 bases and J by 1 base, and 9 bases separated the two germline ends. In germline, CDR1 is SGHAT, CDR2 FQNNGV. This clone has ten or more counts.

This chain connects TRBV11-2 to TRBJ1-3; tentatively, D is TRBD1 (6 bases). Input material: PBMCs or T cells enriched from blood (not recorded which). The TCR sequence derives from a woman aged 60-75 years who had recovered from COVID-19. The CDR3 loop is CASSLQGKSGNTIYF. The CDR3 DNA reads TGTGCCAGCAGCTTACAGGGGAAATCTGGAAACACCATATATTTT.